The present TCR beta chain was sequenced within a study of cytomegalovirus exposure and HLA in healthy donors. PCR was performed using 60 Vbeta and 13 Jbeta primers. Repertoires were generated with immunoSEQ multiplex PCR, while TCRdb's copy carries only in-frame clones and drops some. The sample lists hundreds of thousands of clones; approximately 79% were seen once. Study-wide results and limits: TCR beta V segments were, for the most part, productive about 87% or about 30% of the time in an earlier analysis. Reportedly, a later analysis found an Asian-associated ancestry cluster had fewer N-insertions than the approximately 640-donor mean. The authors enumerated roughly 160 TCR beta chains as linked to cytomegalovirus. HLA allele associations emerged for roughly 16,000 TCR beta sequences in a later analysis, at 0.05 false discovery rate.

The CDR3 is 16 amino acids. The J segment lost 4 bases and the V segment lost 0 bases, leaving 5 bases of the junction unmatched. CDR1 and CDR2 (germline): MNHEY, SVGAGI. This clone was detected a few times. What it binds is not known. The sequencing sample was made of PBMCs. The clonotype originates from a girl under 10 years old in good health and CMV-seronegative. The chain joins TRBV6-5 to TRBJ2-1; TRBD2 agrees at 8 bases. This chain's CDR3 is CASSYSAGGRYNEQFF. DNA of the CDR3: TGTGCCAGCAGTTACTCGGCGGGGGGAAGATACAATGAGCAGTTCTTC.